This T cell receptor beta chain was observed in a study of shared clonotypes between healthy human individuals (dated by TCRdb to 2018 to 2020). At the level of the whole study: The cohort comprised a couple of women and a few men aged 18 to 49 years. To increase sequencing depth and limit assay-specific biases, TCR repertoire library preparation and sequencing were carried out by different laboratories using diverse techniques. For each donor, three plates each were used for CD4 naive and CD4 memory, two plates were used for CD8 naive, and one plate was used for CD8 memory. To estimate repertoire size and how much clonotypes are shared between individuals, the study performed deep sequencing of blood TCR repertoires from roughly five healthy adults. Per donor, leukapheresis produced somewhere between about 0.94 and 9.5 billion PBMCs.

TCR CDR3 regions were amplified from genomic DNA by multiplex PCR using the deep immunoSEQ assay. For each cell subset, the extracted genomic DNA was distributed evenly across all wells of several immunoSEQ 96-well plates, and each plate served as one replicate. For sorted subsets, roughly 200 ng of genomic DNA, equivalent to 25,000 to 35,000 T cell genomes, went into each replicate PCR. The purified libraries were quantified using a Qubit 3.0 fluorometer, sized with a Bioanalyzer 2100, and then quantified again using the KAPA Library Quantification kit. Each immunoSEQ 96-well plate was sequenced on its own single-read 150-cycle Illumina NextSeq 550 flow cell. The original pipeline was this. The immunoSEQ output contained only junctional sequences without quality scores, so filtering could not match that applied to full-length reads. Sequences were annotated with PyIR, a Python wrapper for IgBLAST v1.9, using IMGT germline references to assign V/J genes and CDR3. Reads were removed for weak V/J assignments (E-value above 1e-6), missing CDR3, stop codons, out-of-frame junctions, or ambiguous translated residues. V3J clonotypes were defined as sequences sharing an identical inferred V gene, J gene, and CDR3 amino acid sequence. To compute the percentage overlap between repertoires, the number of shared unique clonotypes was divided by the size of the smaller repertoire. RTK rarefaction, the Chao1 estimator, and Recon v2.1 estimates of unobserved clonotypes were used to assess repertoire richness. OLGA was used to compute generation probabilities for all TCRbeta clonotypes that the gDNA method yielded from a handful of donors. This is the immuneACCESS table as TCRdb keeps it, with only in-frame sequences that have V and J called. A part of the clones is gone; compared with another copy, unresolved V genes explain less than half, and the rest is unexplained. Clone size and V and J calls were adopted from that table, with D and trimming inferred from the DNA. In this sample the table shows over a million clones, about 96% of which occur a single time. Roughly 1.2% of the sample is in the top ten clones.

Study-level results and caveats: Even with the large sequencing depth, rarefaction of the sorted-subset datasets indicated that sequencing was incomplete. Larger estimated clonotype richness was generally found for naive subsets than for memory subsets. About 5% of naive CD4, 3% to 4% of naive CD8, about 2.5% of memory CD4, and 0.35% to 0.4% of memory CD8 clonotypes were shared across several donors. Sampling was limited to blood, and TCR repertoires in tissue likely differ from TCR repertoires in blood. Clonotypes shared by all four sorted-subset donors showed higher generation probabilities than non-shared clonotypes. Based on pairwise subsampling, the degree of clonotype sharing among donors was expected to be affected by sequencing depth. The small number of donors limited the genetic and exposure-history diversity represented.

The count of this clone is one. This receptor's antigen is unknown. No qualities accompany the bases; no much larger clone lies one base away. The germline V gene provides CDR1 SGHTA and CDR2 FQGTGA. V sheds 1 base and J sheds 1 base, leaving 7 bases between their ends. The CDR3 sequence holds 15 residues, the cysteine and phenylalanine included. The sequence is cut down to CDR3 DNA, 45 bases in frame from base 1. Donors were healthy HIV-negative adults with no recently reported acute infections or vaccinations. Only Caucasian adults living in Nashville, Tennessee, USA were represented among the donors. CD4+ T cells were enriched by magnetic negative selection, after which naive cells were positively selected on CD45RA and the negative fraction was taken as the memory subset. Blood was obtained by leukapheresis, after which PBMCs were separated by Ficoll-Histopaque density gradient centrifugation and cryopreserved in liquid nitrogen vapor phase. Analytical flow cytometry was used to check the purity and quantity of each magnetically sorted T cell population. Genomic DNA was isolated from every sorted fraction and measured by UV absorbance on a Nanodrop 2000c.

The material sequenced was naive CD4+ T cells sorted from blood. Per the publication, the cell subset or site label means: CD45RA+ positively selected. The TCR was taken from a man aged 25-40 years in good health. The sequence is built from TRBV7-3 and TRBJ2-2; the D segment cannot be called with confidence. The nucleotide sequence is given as TGTGCCAGCAGCTTAAACTCAGGGAACACCGGGGAGCTGTTTTTT. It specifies CASSLNSGNTGELFF.